The sequence of this T cell receptor beta chain was determined in a study of cytomegalovirus exposure and HLA in healthy donors. As for the study in general: Unique TCRs from HLA-typed donors, 80 million to 100 million of them, were held in an early data release.

Points on this clone: Its antigen remains unknown.

The CDR3 is made up of 16 amino acids. Germline lookup yields CDR1 MNHEY and CDR2 SMNVEV (reference sequence). V was pared by 0 bases and J by 7 bases, with 6 bases of the junction left unmatched. PCR primers comprised 60 Vbeta and 13 Jbeta primers. Produced via immunoSEQ multiplex PCR; TCRdb's table is partial and in-frame only. In the table there are some 150,000 clones, approximately 80% of which are singletons. Study outcomes and limitations: By HLA locus, TCR association rates varied in a later analysis, with DRB1 showing the most and HLA-C the fewest. Three CMV-associated chains were confirmed in vitro to be specific for CMV antigens.

Healthy bone marrow donors made up the cohort. The TCR originated in a man in his thirties or forties in good health and CMV-seropositive. Input material: PBMCs. The V and J genes are TRBV27 and TRBJ1-4; 9 positions match TRBD1. The CDR3 spells CASSLSSGQGLEKLFF. CDR3 bases: TGTGCCAGCAGTTTATCCTCGGGACAGGGACTTGAAAAACTGTTTTTT.